This T cell receptor beta chain comes out of a study of glioma-infiltrating T cells. Study-level results: Gliomas, especially low-grade, showed above-expected tissue-blood divergence; non-neoplastic patients showed below. Very few CDR3 sequences were shared between tissue and blood.

Amplification of TCR alpha and beta CDR3 regions from RNA used iRepertoire nested multiplex PCR. Input was 100-400 ng of tissue mRNA or PBMC total RNA. Each CDR3 protein is one row after TCRdb ran MiXCR on the multiplex PCR reads. The sample has fewer than 200,000 distinct CDR3 sequences, roughly 45% seen once. Trimming removed 1 base at V and 2 bases at J, with 7 bases between. This CDR3 comprises 14 residues. In germline, CDR1 is LGHNA, CDR2 YNFKEQ. Only a few counts were recorded for this clonotype. Its cognate antigen is unknown. This chain uses TRBV4-2 with TRBJ2-3, with D perhaps matching TRBD2 (6 bases). Source material: glioma tissue, nonneoplastic brain tissue, or PBMCs (not recorded which). The sequence was obtained from a human donor with low-grade glioma or glioblastoma, undergoing nonglioma brain surgery, or in good health (not recorded which). CDR3 amino acids: CASSQGGITDTQYF. The DNA of the CDR3 is TGTGCCAGCAGCCAAGGCGGGATCACAGATACGCAGTATTTT.